This T cell receptor (beta chain) appears in the sequencing data of a study of blood T cell repertoires in COVID-19. Germline values: CDR1 MNHNY, CDR2 SVGAGI (reference sequence). V lost 5 bases to trimming and J lost 4 bases; unmatched junction nucleotides: 2. This CDR3 is 12 amino acids long. Methods used by the authors: Estimates of nucleated cell counts were drawn from the amplification of reference gene primers. Sequencing used immunoSEQ multiplex PCR; TCRdb keeps in-frame clones, though not all of them. D and trimming come from the DNA, and the V and J calls and clone size come from that table. The table records tens of thousands of clones, about 82% of them present only once.

The chain recombines TRBV6-6 with TRBJ2-7, with 7 bases aligning to TRBD2. The sequence was collected from a human donor in a cohort sampled during active COVID-19. Sequenced: peripheral blood. Here the CDR3 reads CASSPGLYEQYF. For the CDR3, the DNA is TGTGCCAGCAGTCCGGGACTATACGAGCAGTACTTC.